This T cell receptor beta chain emerged from a study of cytomegalovirus exposure and HLA in healthy donors. Sequencing was performed with immunoSEQ multiplex PCR; in TCRdb, only in-frame clones are kept and a portion is missing. This sample carries almost 200,000 clones, about 81% of them seen once, and the ten largest clones take roughly 1.2%. Overall study findings and caveats: Some public TCRs appeared in many individuals, while most sequences were rare. CMV antigen specificity was confirmed in vitro for three CMV-associated chains. Cytomegalovirus status, reportedly, was diagnosed with high specificity and sensitivity by the classifier.

Remarks on this clone: What it recognizes is unknown.

This clonotype originated in a woman aged 25 to 45 in good health and CMV-seronegative. Source material: PBMCs.

The CDR3 loop reads CASSPTGGSDTEAFF. The CDR3 region has the DNA TGTGCCAGCAGCCCGACAGGGGGCAGTGACACTGAAGCTTTCTTT. This sequence joins TRBV7-9 and TRBJ1-1; 10 bases match TRBD1. Germline V gene lookup returns CDR1 SEHNR and CDR2 FQNEAQ (reference sequence). The CDR3 length is 15 residues. J lost 3 bases, V lost 5 bases, and 6 bases had no gene match.